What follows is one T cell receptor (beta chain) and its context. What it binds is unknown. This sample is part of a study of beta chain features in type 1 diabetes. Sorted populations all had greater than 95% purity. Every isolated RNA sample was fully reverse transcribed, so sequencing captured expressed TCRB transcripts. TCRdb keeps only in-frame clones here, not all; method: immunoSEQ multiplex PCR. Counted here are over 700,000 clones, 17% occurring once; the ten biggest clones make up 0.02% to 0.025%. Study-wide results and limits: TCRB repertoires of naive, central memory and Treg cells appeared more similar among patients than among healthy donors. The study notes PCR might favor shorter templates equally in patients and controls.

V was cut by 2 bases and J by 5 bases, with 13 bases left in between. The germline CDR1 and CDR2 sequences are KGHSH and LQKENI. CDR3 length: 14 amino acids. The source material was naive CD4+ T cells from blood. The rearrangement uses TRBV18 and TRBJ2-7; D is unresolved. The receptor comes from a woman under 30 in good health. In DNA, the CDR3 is TGTGCCAGCTCACCAAGTTTGGGTGTCGACGAGCAGTACTTC. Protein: CASSPSLGVDEQYF.